This TCR beta chain was recovered during a study of T cells after yellow fever vaccination. Findings and limits, study-wide: Weaker, the secondary response peaked sooner, at day 5 versus 15.

The V gene end was trimmed by 6 bases and the J gene end by 5 bases; junction bases not matched to a gene: 9. The CDR3 has 14 residues. Germline assignment: CDR1 SGHTA and CDR2 FQGNSA. MiXCR, applied by TCRdb to the 5' RACE reads, yields one record per CDR3 protein. The data contain 400,000 or so distinct CDR3 sequences, 11% of them singletons. In regard to this clonotype: The antigen is undetermined.

The input for sequencing was PBMCs, taken on the day of the first yellow fever vaccination. This sequence was found in a man aged 18 to 30 who received the YFV17D yellow fever vaccine. The V and J genes are TRBV7-2 and TRBJ1-2; 7 bases match TRBD1. The CDR3 region has the DNA TGTGCCAGCAGATCTAGACAGGGCGAGTATGGCTACACCTTC. Its protein is CASRSRQGEYGYTF.